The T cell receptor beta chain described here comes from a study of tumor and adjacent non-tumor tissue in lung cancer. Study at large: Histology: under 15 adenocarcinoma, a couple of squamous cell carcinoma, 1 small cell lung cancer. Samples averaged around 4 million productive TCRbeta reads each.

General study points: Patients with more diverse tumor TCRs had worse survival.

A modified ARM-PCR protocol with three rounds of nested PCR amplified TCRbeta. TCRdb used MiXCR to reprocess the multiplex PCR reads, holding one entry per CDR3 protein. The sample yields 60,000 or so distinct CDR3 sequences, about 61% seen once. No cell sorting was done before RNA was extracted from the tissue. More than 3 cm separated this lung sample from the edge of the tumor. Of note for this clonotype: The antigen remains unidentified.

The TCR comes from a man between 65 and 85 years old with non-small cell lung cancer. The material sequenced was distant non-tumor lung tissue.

CDR3 nucleotides: TGCGCCAGCAGCCCCTGGGACAGAGGTAGCGGGTACGAGCAGTACTTC. This translates into CASSPWDRGSGYEQYF. The rearrangement uses TRBV5-1 and TRBJ2-7; either TRBD1 or TRBD2 may fit D (7 bases each). V was pared by 4 bases and J by 4 bases, with 21 bases between. Germline CDR1 reads SGHRS; CDR2 reads YFSETQ. The length of the CDR3 is 16 residues.